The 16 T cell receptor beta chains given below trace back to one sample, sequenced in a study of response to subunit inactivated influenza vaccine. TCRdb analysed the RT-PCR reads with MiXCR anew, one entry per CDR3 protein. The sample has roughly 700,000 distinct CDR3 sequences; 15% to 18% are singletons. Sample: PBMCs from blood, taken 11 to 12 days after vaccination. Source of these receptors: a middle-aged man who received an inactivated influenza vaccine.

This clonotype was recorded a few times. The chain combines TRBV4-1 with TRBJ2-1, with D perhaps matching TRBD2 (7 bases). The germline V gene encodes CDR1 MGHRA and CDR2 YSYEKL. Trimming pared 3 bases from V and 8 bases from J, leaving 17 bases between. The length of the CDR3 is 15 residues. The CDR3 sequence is CASSHRAGAGDEQFF. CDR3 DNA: TGCGCCAGCAGCCACCGGGCGGGGGCAGGGGATGAGCAGTTCTTC.

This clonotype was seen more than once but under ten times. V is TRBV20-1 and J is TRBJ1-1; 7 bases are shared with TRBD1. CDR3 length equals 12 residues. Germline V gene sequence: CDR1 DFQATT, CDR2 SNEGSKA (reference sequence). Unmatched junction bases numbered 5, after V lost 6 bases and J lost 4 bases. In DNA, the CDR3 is TGCAGTGCGAACAGGGGCATCACTGAAGCTTTCTTT. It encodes CSANRGITEAFF.

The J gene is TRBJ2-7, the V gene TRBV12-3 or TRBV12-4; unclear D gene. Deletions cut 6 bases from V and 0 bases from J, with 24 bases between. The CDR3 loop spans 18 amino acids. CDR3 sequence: CASSLVVSGTLSSYEQYF. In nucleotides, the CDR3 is TGTGCCAGCAGCTTGGTCGTCTCCGGTACCCTGAGCTCCTACGAGCAGTACTTC.

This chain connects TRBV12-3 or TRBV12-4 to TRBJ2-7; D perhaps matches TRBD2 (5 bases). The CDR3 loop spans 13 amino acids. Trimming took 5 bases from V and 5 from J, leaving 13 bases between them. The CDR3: CASSTGSLNEQYF. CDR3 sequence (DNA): TGTGCCAGCAGTACGGGGAGCCTTAACGAGCAGTACTTC.

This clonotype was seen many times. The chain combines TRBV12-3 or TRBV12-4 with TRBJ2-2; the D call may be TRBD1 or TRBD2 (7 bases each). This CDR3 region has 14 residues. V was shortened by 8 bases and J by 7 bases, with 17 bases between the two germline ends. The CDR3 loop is CASALGRGGGELFF. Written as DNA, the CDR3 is TGTGCCAGCGCCTTAGGCAGGGGGGGCGGGGAGCTGTTTTTT.

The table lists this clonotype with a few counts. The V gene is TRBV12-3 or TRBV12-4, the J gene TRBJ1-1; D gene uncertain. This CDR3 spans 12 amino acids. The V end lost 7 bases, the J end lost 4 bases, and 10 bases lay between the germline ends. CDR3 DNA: TGTGCCAGCATGCGTGGGTTCACTGAAGCTTTCTTT. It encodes CASMRGFTEAFF.

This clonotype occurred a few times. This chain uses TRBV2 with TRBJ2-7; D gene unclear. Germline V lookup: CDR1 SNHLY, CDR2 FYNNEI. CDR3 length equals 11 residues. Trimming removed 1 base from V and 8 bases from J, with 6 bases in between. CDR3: CASSEGGKQYF. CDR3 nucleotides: TGTGCCAGCAGTGAAGGGGGAAAGCAGTACTTC.

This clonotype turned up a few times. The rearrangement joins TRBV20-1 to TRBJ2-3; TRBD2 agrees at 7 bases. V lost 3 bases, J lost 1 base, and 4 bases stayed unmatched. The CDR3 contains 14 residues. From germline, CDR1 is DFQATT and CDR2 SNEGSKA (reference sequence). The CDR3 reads CSASIGGGTDTQYF. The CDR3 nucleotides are TGCAGTGCTAGTATTGGGGGGGGCACAGATACGCAGTATTTT.

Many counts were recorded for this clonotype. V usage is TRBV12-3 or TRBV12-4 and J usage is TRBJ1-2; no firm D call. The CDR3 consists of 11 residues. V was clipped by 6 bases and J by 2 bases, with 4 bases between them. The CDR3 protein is CASSPNYGYTF. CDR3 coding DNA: TGTGCCAGCAGCCCCAACTATGGCTACACCTTC.

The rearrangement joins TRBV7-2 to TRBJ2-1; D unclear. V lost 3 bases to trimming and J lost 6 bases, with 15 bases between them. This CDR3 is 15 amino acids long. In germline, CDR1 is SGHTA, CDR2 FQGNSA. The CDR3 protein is CASSFWTTSRNEQFF. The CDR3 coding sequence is TGTGCCAGCAGCTTCTGGACGACGTCTCGCAATGAGCAGTTCTTC.

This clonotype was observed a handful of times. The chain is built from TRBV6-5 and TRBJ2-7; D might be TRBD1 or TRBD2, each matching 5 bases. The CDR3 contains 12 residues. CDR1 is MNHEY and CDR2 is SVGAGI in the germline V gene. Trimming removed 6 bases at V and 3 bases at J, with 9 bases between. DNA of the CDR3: TGTGCCAGCAGGGGACGCATCTACGAGCAGTACTTC. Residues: CASRGRIYEQYF.

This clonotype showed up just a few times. The CDR3 loop is CSVLLAETQYF. The CDR3, as DNA: TGCAGCGTGCTACTAGCGGAGACCCAGTACTTC. The chain carries TRBV29-1 and TRBJ2-5, with 7 bases aligning to TRBD2. This CDR3 has 11 residues. J was trimmed by 5 bases and V by 6 bases; bases with no gene match: 3. Per the germline V gene, CDR1 is SQVTM and CDR2 is ANQGSEA. Full variable domain (rest looked up from reference TRBV29-1 and TRBJ2-5): SAVISQKPSRDICQRGTSLTIQCQVDSQVTMMFWYRQQPGQSLTLIATANQGSEATYESGFVIDKFPISRPNLTFSTLTVSNMSPEDSSIYLCSVLLAETQYFGPGTRLLVL.

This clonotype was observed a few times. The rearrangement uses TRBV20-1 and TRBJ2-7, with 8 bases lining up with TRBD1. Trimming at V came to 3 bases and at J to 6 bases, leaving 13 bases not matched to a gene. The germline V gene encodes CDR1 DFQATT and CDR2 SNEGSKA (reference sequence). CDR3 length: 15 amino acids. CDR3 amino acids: CSARGTRQGFGEQYF. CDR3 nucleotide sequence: TGCAGTGCTAGGGGTACCCGACAGGGGTTTGGCGAGCAGTACTTC.

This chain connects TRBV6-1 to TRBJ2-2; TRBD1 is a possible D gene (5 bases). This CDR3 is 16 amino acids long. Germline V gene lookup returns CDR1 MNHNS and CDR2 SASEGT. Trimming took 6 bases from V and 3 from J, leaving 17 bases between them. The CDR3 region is CASSRKIDSYTGELFF. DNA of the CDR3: TGTGCCAGCAGCCGAAAGATAGACAGTTACACCGGGGAGCTGTTTTTT.

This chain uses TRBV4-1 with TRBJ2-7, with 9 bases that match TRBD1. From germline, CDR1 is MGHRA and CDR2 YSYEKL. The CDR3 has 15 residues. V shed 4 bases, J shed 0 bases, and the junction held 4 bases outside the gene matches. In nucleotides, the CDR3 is TGCGCCAGCAGCCGACCGACAGGGGGCTCCTACGAGCAGTACTTC. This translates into CASSRPTGGSYEQYF.

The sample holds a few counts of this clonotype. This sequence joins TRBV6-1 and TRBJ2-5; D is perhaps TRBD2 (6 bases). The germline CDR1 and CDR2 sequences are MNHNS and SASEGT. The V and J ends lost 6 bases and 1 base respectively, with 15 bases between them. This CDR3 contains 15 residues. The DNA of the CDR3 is TGTGCCAGCAGGCTTACCGGGAGAAGCCAAGAGACCCAGTACTTC. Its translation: CASRLTGRSQETQYF.